The T cell receptor (beta chain) under discussion was sequenced for a study of blood T cell repertoires in COVID-19 (TCRdb year 2020). Broadly, across the study: The collaborator samples originated in the United States, Italy and Spain and spanned the acute and convalescent phases of COVID-19. The dataset comprised deeply sampled blood TCRbeta repertoires from subjects exposed to, actively infected with, or recovered from COVID-19. Samples came from the ongoing ImmuneRACE study (first 160 participants) plus 1,254 subjects from 6 global collaborators. Where available, HLA class I and class II types were obtained from metadata supplied by the sample provider rather than from assay-based typing. A de-identified subject ID, COVID-19 status, age in years and sex were almost always included in the sample metadata. The material from the prospective study consisted of cDNA or gDNA derived from T cells, B-cell-depleted T cells, or PBMCs. A freely available public database, intended as a resource for researchers studying the immune response to SARS-CoV-2, is where the repertoires were released. Findings and caveats that apply to the study as a whole: Clinical and demographic metadata were provided uncurated, with the amount varying by source and participant.

Each collaborating institution followed its own protocols to collect whole blood in K2EDTA tubes. Collaborator samples were shipped for TCRbeta analysis as frozen whole blood, isolated PBMCs, or DNA extracted from either sample type. TCRbeta CDR3 regions were amplified from genomic DNA using the immunoSEQ Assay, a bias-controlled multiplex PCR. The original pipeline was this. The number of nucleated cells in each sample was estimated by amplification of reference gene primers within the assay. To quantify the absolute abundance of each unique TCRbeta CDR3 rearrangement, sequence reads were collapsed and filtered. Productive Simpson clonality was computed per sample as the square root of Simpson's diversity index over productive rearrangements. TCRdb took over this immuneACCESS table, retaining in-frame rearrangements with V and J assigned. Such tables are incomplete; in checked studies, under half of the missing clones stem from an unresolved V gene, and the remainder is unexplained. From that table come the V and J calls and clone size; the DNA was used to work out D and trimming. The sample has roughly 180,000 clones on record, 86% of them singletons. Jointly, the top ten make up around 8.3% of the sample.

With respect to this clone: What this receptor recognizes is not known. Per-nucleotide qualities are absent, and no much larger clonotype sits a single base away.

V loses 2 bases of germline sequence and J loses 4 bases, and the interval between the two ends is 6 bases. CDR1 and CDR2 are drawn from the germline V gene: KGHSH, LQKENI. The CDR3 goes from the cysteine to the phenylalanine over 12 residues. Only CDR3 DNA remains: 36 bases, in frame from the first base. This sequence originates from a man between 60 and 75 years old with acute or convalescent COVID-19. The sample comprised peripheral blood. This chain joins TRBV18 to TRBJ2-7; matching of 5 bases hints at TRBD1 as the D gene. The nucleotides are TGTGCCAGCTCACCAGACAGATACGAGCAGTACTTC. Its amino acids are CASSPDRYEQYF.